This T cell receptor (beta chain) stems from a study of PD-1 blockade in classical Hodgkin lymphoma (dated by TCRdb to between 2020 and 2021). With regard to the full study: Nivolumab dosing was 3 mg/kg intravenously every 2 weeks, continuing until either disease progression or unacceptable toxicity. The study used TCR beta sequencing and CyTOF to define a peripheral blood immune signature of response to PD-1 blockade in classical Hodgkin lymphoma. Paper-wide results and their limitations: Patients starting nivolumab less than 1 year after ASCT had lower diversity and were excluded from later analyses to avoid confounding by immune reconstitution. By C4D1, a significant rise was seen in CD4+ TCR diversity but not in CD8+ TCR diversity (p=0.0027 vs p=0.16), and the rise was most apparent among complete responders (p=0.02). Only a single clinical trial cohort was studied, and what caused the repertoire differences, possibly disease activity or prior therapy, remained undefined. Newly diagnosed patients were reported to have lower baseline TCR diversity than healthy donors, and relapsed/refractory patients were reported to have lower baseline TCR diversity still. Among trial patients, those achieving complete response had baseline diversity similar to that of newly diagnosed patients, while diversity was significantly lower in partial responders and progressors.

In the paper's terms, the time point label means: cycle 4 day 1 (C4D1), after 6 weeks of nivolumab. Every trial patient had relapsed after autologous stem cell transplantation, and cohorts A, B and C differed in prior brentuximab vedotin exposure. A total of roughly 57 patients with relapsed/refractory classical Hodgkin lymphoma made up the trial cohort, and each patient's best overall response was complete response, partial response or progressive disease. In the multi-cohort phase II CheckMate 205 trial, trial patients received single-agent nivolumab. An independent review committee assessed best overall response by applying the 2007 International Working Group response criteria. PBMCs from the trial were collected at three points: immediately before nivolumab initiation (C1D1), and during therapy at cycle 2 day 1 and cycle 4 day 1. Peripheral blood was collected in 8 mL Vacutainer Cell Preparation Tubes, from which PBMCs were isolated by centrifugation and then cryopreserved.

With respect to this clone: The specificity of this receptor is unknown. No base-level quality is on record; no much larger clone is a single base apart.

Genomic DNA was extracted with the Qiagen DNeasy kit from unsorted PBMCs and from negatively selected CD4+ and CD8+ fractions. TCR beta CDR3 regions were subjected to amplification by immunoSEQ multiplex PCR with primers that anneal to V and J segments. A synthetic immune receptor repertoire was used to minimize amplification bias, and any residual bias was removed computationally once sequencing was done. As for how the authors treated the data: Custom Python scripts were used to quantify repertoire diversity as the Shannon entropy index. Unsorted, CD4+ and CD8+ repertoires were examined separately, except in combined analyses, for which CD4+ and CD8+ sequences were merged in silico. Clonal expansion was defined as at least a 2-fold frequency increase after treatment relative to C1D1, with a pseudocount of 0.5 for undetected baseline clones. Clones with 0 or 1 copy at C1D1 were defined as singleton clones, while clones with 2 or more copies were defined as non-singleton clones. Clones expanded in unsorted samples were assigned a CD4+, CD8+ or unknown annotation through matching of protein sequences in sorted samples from the same patient. Wilcoxon tests were applied to paired samples to test diversity changes from C1D1 to C4D1. TCRdb took this table from immuneACCESS and kept in-frame rearrangements with V and J called. Such tables lack part of the clones; where checked against another copy, unresolved V genes explain under half of the gap, and the rest is unexplained. V, J and clone size are taken as reported in that table, and D and trimming were inferred from the DNA itself. Recorded for this sample are some 27,000 clones; 80% of them occurred a single time. The ten largest make up 15% to 20% of the sample.

The CDR3 runs 13 amino acids, cysteine and phenylalanine included. The read is trimmed to its CDR3 DNA, 39 bases read in frame from base 1. Reading the germline V gene gives CDR1 MDHEN and CDR2 SYDVKM. Trimming removed 3 bases from V and 7 bases from J; the gene matches leave 3 bases unexplained. The V gene is TRBV28 and the J gene is TRBJ1-2; 9 bases in the junction line up with TRBD1. The source of this sequence is a human donor with classical Hodgkin lymphoma. Sequencing was performed on peripheral blood mononuclear cells (PBMCs), taken before the fourth cycle of nivolumab. CDR3 sequence: CASSFRTGVGYTF. The nucleotide sequence is TGTGCCAGCAGTTTTCGGACAGGGGTTGGCTACACCTTC.